This T cell receptor (beta chain) was captured by sequencing in a study of T-cell reconstitution after alpha-beta-depleted transplantation in children. Regarding the study as a whole: Day-60 TCRbeta diversity that was high in some patients was derived from surviving recipient T cells and thymic progenitors. One year after transplant, T-cell counts and diversity came mostly from newly produced T cells.

V lost 1 base, J lost 4 bases, and 7 bases stayed unmatched. CDR1 is LGHNA and CDR2 is YSLEER in the germline V gene. The CDR3 has 17 residues. The authors prepared the TCRbeta library with unique molecular identifiers. TCRdb recomputed calls from the PCR reads with MiXCR, one row per CDR3 protein. The profile shows approximately 350,000 distinct CDR3 sequences, about 16% of them singletons. On this clonotype itself: Its antigen remains unidentified.

The source was PBMCs, mostly from graft donor cells, collected 360 days after TCRalphabeta/CD19-depleted stem cell transplant. This clonotype originated in a male patient aged 2-10 years who had a stem cell transplant for acute lymphoblastic leukemia, so the T cells may come from the graft donor. The J gene is TRBJ2-6, the V gene TRBV4-3; 7 bases line up with TRBD1. The CDR3 coding sequence is TGCGCCAGCAGCCAAGTTCCCTCCAGGGGGGGGGCCAACGTCCTGACTTTC. Its protein is CASSQVPSRGGANVLTF.